This T cell receptor (beta chain) was found in a study of shared clonotypes between healthy human individuals. Method: immunoSEQ multiplex PCR; TCRdb's copy keeps in-frame clones and lacks some. The sample holds fewer than 3 million clones; around 93% are singletons and the top ten take approximately 0.41%. For this clone: Antigen: not known.

Germline CDR1 reads MDHEN; CDR2 reads SYDVKM. The CDR3 has 15 amino acids. V was pared by 5 bases and J by 2 bases, with 7 bases of the junction left unmatched. Regarding the study as a whole: Generation of non-shared clonotypes was less probable than generation of clonotypes shared by all four donors. Shared across a few donors were around 4.7% of the naive CD4 clonotypes.

This sequence was found in a man aged 18 to 29 in good health. Some clones in this sample may be carry-over from other donors' samples. Sequenced input: naive CD4+ T cells from PBMCs. Described subset: CD45RA+ positively selected. The chain couples TRBV28 to TRBJ2-3; TRBD1 matches 7 bases. This CDR3 is CASSPRQGNTDTQYF. DNA of the CDR3: TGTGCCAGCAGTCCGCGACAGGGTAACACAGATACGCAGTATTTT.